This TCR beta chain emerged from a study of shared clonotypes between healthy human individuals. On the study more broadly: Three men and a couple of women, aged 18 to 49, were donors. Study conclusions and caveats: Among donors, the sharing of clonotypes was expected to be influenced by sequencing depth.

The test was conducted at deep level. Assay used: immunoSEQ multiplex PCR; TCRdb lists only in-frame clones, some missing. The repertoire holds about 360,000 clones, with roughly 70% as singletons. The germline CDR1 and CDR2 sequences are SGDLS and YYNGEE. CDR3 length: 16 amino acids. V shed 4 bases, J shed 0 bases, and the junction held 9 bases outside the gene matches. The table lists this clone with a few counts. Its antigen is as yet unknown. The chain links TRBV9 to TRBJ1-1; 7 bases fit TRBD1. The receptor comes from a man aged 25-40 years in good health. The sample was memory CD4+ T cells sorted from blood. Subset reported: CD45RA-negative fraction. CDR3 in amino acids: CASSPHTGAMNTEAFF. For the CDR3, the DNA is TGTGCCAGCAGCCCACATACAGGGGCAATGAACACTGAAGCTTTCTTT.